The source of this TCR beta chain is a study of blood T cell repertoires in COVID-19 (TCRdb year 2020). Notes on the research overall: Samples covering the acute and convalescent phases of COVID-19 were provided by collaborators in the United States, Italy and Spain. The prospective study material was composed of cDNA or gDNA derived from T cells, B-cell-depleted T cells, or PBMCs. The dataset comprised deeply sampled blood TCRbeta repertoires from subjects exposed to, actively infected with, or recovered from COVID-19. The repertoires were made available in a free public database intended to serve as a resource for research on the immune response to SARS-CoV-2. The samples were drawn from two sources: the first 160 participants of the ongoing ImmuneRACE study, and 1,000 to 1,500 subjects contributed by 6 global collaborators. Nearly every sample came with metadata listing a de-identified subject ID, COVID-19 status, age in years and sex. Where available, HLA class I and class II types were obtained from metadata supplied by the sample provider rather than from assay-based typing.

As concerns this clone: Its antigen target is currently unknown. Base qualities are missing; no much larger clone stands one base away.

Whole blood was collected in K2EDTA tubes by collaborating institutions according to the institutions' own protocols. For TCRbeta analysis, collaborators shipped samples in one of three forms: frozen whole blood, isolated PBMCs, or DNA extracted from either of those sample types. Overall results and qualifications from the work: How much clinical and demographic metadata was included differed by source and by participant, and the metadata was provided uncurated.

Trimmed from V: 1 base; trimmed from J: 2 bases; junction bases lacking a gene match: 4. The germline V gene (reference sequence) supplies CDR1 SEHNR and CDR2 FQNEAQ. The CDR3 runs 16 residues from the cysteine to the phenylalanine. Solely the CDR3 DNA is kept, with 48 bases framed from the first base. TCRbeta CDR3 regions were amplified from genomic DNA by means of the immunoSEQ Assay, a bias-controlled multiplex PCR. Regarding the original processing steps: Nucleated cell counts per sample were estimated from amplification of reference gene primers within the assay. To quantify the absolute abundance of each unique TCRbeta CDR3 rearrangement, sequence reads were collapsed and filtered. For each sample, productive Simpson clonality was calculated as the square root of Simpson's diversity index over productive rearrangements. The clones in this table, taken by TCRdb from immuneACCESS, are in-frame only. Not every clone is retained; where verified, under half of the shortfall comes from an unresolved V gene, and the cause of the rest is unknown. The DNA gave D and trimming, while V, J and clone size come from that table. This sample comprises some 240,000 clones, about 84% of them detected only once. The ten largest account for 9.5% to 15% of the sample.

This chain is built from TRBV7-9 and TRBJ1-5; 8 bases in the junction line up with TRBD1. The source is a human donor in a cohort sampled during active COVID-19. Sequenced: peripheral blood. The CDR3 in this case is CASSLGPGQGNQPQHF. The DNA is TGTGCCAGCAGCTTAGGTCCGGGACAGGGCAATCAGCCCCAGCATTTT.